These 2 T cell receptor beta chains were all obtained from the same sample, sequenced in a study of T cell repertoires in cytomegalovirus infection (dated by TCRdb to the late 2010s). This specimen's treatment or condition label, interpreted: in vitro stimulation with specific CMV peptide epitopes to enrich CMV-specific T cells. These receptors are not linked to any known antigen. Sequencer: Illumina HiSeq 1500. TCRdb reran the public reads through fastp at Q25 and MiXCR, keeping productive beta chains. One record per CDR3 amino acid sequence lists the most common genes and DNA. The sample has roughly 860,000 distinct CDR3 sequences on record, about 33% of them singletons. Of the sample, about an eighth falls within the top ten clones. Specimen: cultured CD8+ T cells from PBMCs, collected from culture after CMV antigen stimulation. Receptor source: a human donor in good health (CMV status not recorded). Some clones in this sample may be carry-over from other donors' samples.

The rearrangement links TRBV11-2 to TRBJ2-7; possible D gene TRBD2, 5 bases. With 1 base removed from V and 7 bases from J, the gap between germline ends came to 17 bases. Germline V gives CDR1 SGHAT, CDR2 FQNNGV. The CDR3 sequence is 15 residues long. CDR3 sequence reads: CASSLGPGNLREQYF. In DNA, the CDR3 is TGTGCCAGCAGCTTAGGACCGGGGAACCTACGGGAGCAGTACTTC.

The chain combines TRBV19 with TRBJ2-1; no definite D call. This CDR3 has 12 residues. The germline V gene encodes CDR1 LNHDA and CDR2 SQIVND (reference sequence). V lost 2 bases, J lost 7 bases, and 6 bases lay in between. The CDR3 DNA is TGTGCCAGTAGTATAACGCGAAATGAGCAGTTCTTC. This sequence encodes CASSITRNEQFF.